The 26 T cell receptor beta chains in this list originate from one sample, sequenced in a study of blood T cell repertoires in COVID-19. Sequencing was performed with immunoSEQ multiplex PCR; in TCRdb, only in-frame clones are kept and a portion is missing. This sample yields roughly 59,000 clones, of which around 83% are seen a single time; 3.5% belongs to the top ten. Material: peripheral blood. These receptors all come from a woman older than 75 with acute or convalescent COVID-19.

The chain combines TRBV7-7 with TRBJ2-7; unclear D gene. Trimming removed 1 base at V and 3 bases at J, with 10 bases between. The CDR3 length is 14 residues. Germline CDR1 and CDR2: SSHAT and FNYEAQ (reference sequence). This CDR3 reads CASSLGRDGYEQYF. In DNA, the CDR3 is TGTGCCAGCAGCTTAGGAAGAGATGGCTACGAGCAGTACTTC.

The chain recombines TRBV4-1 with TRBJ2-7; 9 positions agree with TRBD2. V was clipped by 4 bases and J by 5 bases; unmatched bases: 15. The CDR3 is 17 residues long. CDR1 MGHRA and CDR2 YSYEKL come from the germline V gene. The CDR3, as DNA: TGCGCCAGCAGCCCCGGCATCGGCGGGAGGGCCTTAAACGAGCAGTACTTC. It is translated as CASSPGIGGRALNEQYF.

The CDR3 region is CASSSRGETETQYF. The DNA of the CDR3 is TGTGCCAGCAGCTCCAGGGGAGAAACAGAGACCCAGTACTTC. V usage is TRBV11-1 and J usage is TRBJ2-5; D might be TRBD1 (6 bases). Trimming removed 4 bases at V and 4 bases at J, with 13 bases between. CDR3 length: 14 amino acids. Germline V lookup: CDR1 SGHAT, CDR2 FQDESV (reference sequence).

The chain couples TRBV4-1 to TRBJ1-2; D not resolved. V shed 0 bases and J shed 7 bases, with 12 bases lying between them. Germline assignment: CDR1 MGHRA and CDR2 YSYEKL. There are 14 residues in the CDR3. The CDR3 region has the DNA TGCGCCAGCAGCCAAGATGGCGGCCTCGGTGGCTACACCTTC. This translates into CASSQDGGLGGYTF.

This clone was seen only a few times. This chain joins TRBV28 and TRBJ1-2; 9 bases align to TRBD1. This CDR3 has 14 residues. Per germline, CDR1 MDHEN and CDR2 SYDVKM. Trimming at V came to 6 bases and at J to 3 bases, leaving 5 bases not matched to a gene. The CDR3 loop reads CASSYRGRDYGYTF. Here the CDR3 DNA reads TGTGCCAGCAGCTACAGGGGGCGTGACTATGGCTACACCTTC.

This clone was found once. The chain links TRBV7-2 to TRBJ2-1; 9 bases align to TRBD2. This CDR3 contains 15 residues. The V gene end was trimmed by 5 bases and the J gene end by 14 bases; junction bases not matched to a gene: 16. Germline values: CDR1 SGHTA, CDR2 FQGNSA. The CDR3 nucleotides read TGTGCCAGCAGCCGCAGAGGGCTAGCGGGACCATTGGAGTTCTTC. Amino acids: CASSRRGLAGPLEFF.

V usage is TRBV6-5 and J usage is TRBJ2-6; 7 bases line up with TRBD2. There are 15 residues in the CDR3. Germline V lookup: CDR1 MNHEY, CDR2 SVGAGI. V was pared by 7 bases and J by 4 bases, with 7 bases of the junction left unmatched. The CDR3 sequence: CASNTGGSGANVLTF. The CDR3 DNA sequence: TGTGCCAGCAATACGGGAGGCTCGGGGGCCAACGTCCTGACTTTC.

The chain employs TRBV11-2 and TRBJ1-4; TRBD1 might be the D (6 bases). Germline V gene lookup returns CDR1 SGHAT and CDR2 FQNNGV. The CDR3 sequence is 17 residues long. V was pared by 5 bases and J by 7 bases, with 23 bases between. The CDR3 loop is CASSITRGTLGGEKLFF. The CDR3 DNA is TGTGCCAGCAGCATAACGCGGGGGACCTTAGGGGGTGAAAAACTGTTTTTT.

The gene calls are TRBV6-1 and TRBJ1-6; TRBD1 matches at 11 bases. The length of the CDR3 is 16 residues. The V segment lost 4 bases and the J segment 9 bases; nucleotides outside the gene matches: 8. Germline CDR1 MNHNS, CDR2 SASEGT. The CDR3 bases are TGTGCCAGCAGTGGGGTAGGACAGGGGGCGCGTTCACCCCTCCACTTT. Residues: CASSGVGQGARSPLHF.

This clone turned up a few times. The V call is TRBV30, the J call TRBJ1-1; no clear D gene. V lost 3 bases and J lost 6, with 20 bases in between. CDR1 and CDR2 (germline): GTSNPN, SVGIG (reference sequence). The CDR3 has 15 residues. CDR3 protein: CAWSPQVGFYAEAFF. In nucleotides, the CDR3 is TGTGCCTGGAGCCCCCAGGTAGGATTTTACGCTGAAGCTTTCTTT.

This chain links TRBV6-2 or TRBV6-3 with TRBJ2-3, with D uncertain. The CDR3 runs 15 residues. V dropped 0 bases and J dropped 2 bases, with 9 bases sitting between them. The germline V gene encodes CDR1 MNHEY and CDR2 SVGEGT. CDR3 loop: CASSYSSLPTDTQYF. CDR3 DNA: TGTGCCAGCAGTTACTCGTCCCTCCCCACAGATACGCAGTATTTT.

The chain employs TRBV6-6 and TRBJ1-1, with 10 nucleotides matching TRBD1. Unmatched junction bases numbered 16, after V lost 10 bases and J lost 11 bases. The CDR3 length is 14 residues. Germline CDR1 is MNHNY and CDR2 is SVGAGI (reference sequence). The CDR3 sequence is CAIPSGQGNYGAFF. The CDR3 coding sequence is TGTGCCATTCCATCGGGACAGGGGAATTACGGGGCTTTCTTT.

V is TRBV2 and J is TRBJ2-7; 11 positions agree with TRBD1. CDR3 length equals 15 residues. Germline V gene data show CDR1 as SNHLY and CDR2 as FYNNEI. V lost 6 bases and J lost 3; bases outside the gene matches: 7. The CDR3 coding sequence is TGTGCCAGCAGCTCGGACAGGGGGCAATTCTACGAGCAGTACTTC. Translated: CASSSDRGQFYEQYF.

The V call is TRBV27, the J call TRBJ1-4, with D uncertain. The germline V gene has CDR1 MNHEY and CDR2 SMNVEV (reference sequence). This CDR3 spans 14 amino acids. V was shortened by 3 bases and J by 0 bases, with 5 bases between the two germline ends. CDR3 sequence (DNA): TGTGCCAGCAGTTTTCTCTCAACTAATGAAAAACTGTTTTTT. Translation: CASSFLSTNEKLFF.

In its sample, this clone was seen a few times. The V and J genes are TRBV10-2 and TRBJ2-7; 8 nucleotides match TRBD2. The germline V gene encodes CDR1 WSHSY and CDR2 SAAADI. V dropped 8 bases and J dropped 3; count of bases not matched to a gene: 15. This CDR3 comprises 16 residues. This CDR3 reads CASLFMTGLVFYEQYF. CDR3 coding DNA: TGCGCCAGCCTATTTATGACGGGACTAGTTTTCTACGAGCAGTACTTC.

The rearrangement links TRBV19 to TRBJ1-6; 7 nucleotides align to TRBD1. From germline, CDR1 is LNHDA and CDR2 SQIVND (reference sequence). V gave up 7 bases and J gave up 10 bases; unmatched junction bases: 16. This CDR3 has 16 amino acids. The CDR3 region is CASTRTGGVGSSPLHF. The CDR3 bases are TGTGCCAGTACCCGGACAGGCGGAGTTGGGAGCTCACCCCTCCACTTT.

The CDR3, as DNA: TGTGCCACCAGTGATTCCGGACAGGGGGAGCTTAATCAGCCCCAGCATTTT. Encoded protein: CATSDSGQGELNQPQHF. This rearrangement joins TRBV24-1 to TRBJ1-5; TRBD1 agrees at 10 bases. This CDR3 comprises 17 residues. The V gene end was trimmed by 2 bases and the J gene end by 4 bases; junction bases not matched to a gene: 7. From germline, CDR1 is KGHDR and CDR2 SFDVKD.

This clone was counted a single time. V gene TRBV15 combines with J gene TRBJ1-1; D not certain. This CDR3 is built from 12 residues. The V end lost 5 bases, the J end lost 7 bases, and 11 bases lay between the germline ends. Germline V gene data show CDR1 as LNHNV and CDR2 as YYDKDF (reference sequence). For the CDR3, the DNA is TGTGCCACCAGCCGGAACGGACTTGAAGCTTTCTTT. Its protein is CATSRNGLEAFF.

The chain employs TRBV3-1 (or the pseudogene TRBV3-2) and TRBJ2-1; D is possibly TRBD1 (6 bases). CDR3 length: 16 residues. Germline V lookup: CDR1 LGHDT, CDR2 YNNKEL (reference sequence). V was pared by 4 bases and J by 3 bases, with 16 bases between. CDR3 coding DNA: TGTGCCAGCAGCCTACTGGGGGCAGTGAGCTACAATGAGCAGTTCTTC. It specifies CASSLLGAVSYNEQFF.

The chain uses TRBV18 and TRBJ2-2; 9 nucleotides agree with TRBD2. CDR3 length equals 14 residues. The germline V gene has CDR1 KGHSH and CDR2 LQKENI. V shed 4 bases, J shed 4 bases, and the junction held 1 base outside the gene matches. The CDR3 sequence: CASSQTSGTGELFF. The CDR3 DNA reads TGTGCCAGCTCACAGACTAGCGGCACCGGGGAGCTGTTTTTT.

This clone was observed once. The rearrangement uses TRBV6-6 and TRBJ2-2, with 13 bases identical to TRBD2. The length of the CDR3 is 15 residues. V dropped 2 bases and J dropped 6; count of bases not matched to a gene: 0. Germline CDR1 reads MNHNY; CDR2 reads SVGAGI (reference sequence). The CDR3 here is CASSYGTSGAGELFF. The CDR3 DNA is TGTGCCAGCAGTTACGGGACTAGCGGGGCCGGGGAGCTGTTTTTT.

V is TRBV6-2 or TRBV6-3 and J is TRBJ2-3, with D possibly being TRBD1 (6 bases). CDR3 size: 12 residues. The germline CDR1 and CDR2 sequences are MNHEY and SVGEGT. With 1 base removed from V and 10 bases from J, the gap between germline ends came to 9 bases. The CDR3 DNA follows: TGTGCCAGCAGTTACTTGGGGGCGCCGCAGTATTTT. It specifies CASSYLGAPQYF.

This clone has only one observation. J is TRBJ1-4 and V is TRBV19; the match to TRBD1 covers 7 bases. The junction had 14 bases not matched to a gene; V was cut back by 6 bases and J by 7 bases. The CDR3 has 16 amino acids. Germline assignment: CDR1 LNHDA and CDR2 SQIVND (reference sequence). The CDR3 DNA reads TGTGCCAGTAGCCGAGGACAGGTCGGCCGTAGTGAAAAACTGTTTTTT. This sequence encodes CASSRGQVGRSEKLFF.

This chain joins TRBV7-9 and TRBJ2-2; 7 bases line up with TRBD2. Trimming removed 0 bases from V and 4 bases from J; junction bases left unmatched: 5. Germline CDR1 SEHNR, CDR2 FQNEAQ (reference sequence). The CDR3 runs to 16 residues. CDR3 residues: CASSLAGPGGTGELFF. The CDR3 region has the DNA TGTGCCAGCAGCTTAGCAGGGCCGGGGGGCACCGGGGAGCTGTTTTTT.

The CDR3 DNA reads TGTGCCAGCAGTGAAGGGCAGTTGATCACTGAAGCTTTCTTT. Its protein product is CASSEGQLITEAFF. This chain uses TRBV6-1 with TRBJ1-1; D not certain. Germline V gene data show CDR1 as MNHNS and CDR2 as SASEGT. V was cut by 1 base and J by 4 bases, with 10 bases left in between. The CDR3 extends over 14 amino acids.

The chain links TRBV9 to TRBJ1-1; TRBD1 agrees at 10 bases. V gave up 1 base and J gave up 6 bases; unmatched junction bases: 6. The CDR3 contains 15 residues. Germline assignment: CDR1 SGDLS and CDR2 YYNGEE. CDR3 DNA: TGTGCCAGCAGCGTAATCGGGACAGGGGTTGCTGAAGCTTTCTTT. As protein: CASSVIGTGVAEAFF.